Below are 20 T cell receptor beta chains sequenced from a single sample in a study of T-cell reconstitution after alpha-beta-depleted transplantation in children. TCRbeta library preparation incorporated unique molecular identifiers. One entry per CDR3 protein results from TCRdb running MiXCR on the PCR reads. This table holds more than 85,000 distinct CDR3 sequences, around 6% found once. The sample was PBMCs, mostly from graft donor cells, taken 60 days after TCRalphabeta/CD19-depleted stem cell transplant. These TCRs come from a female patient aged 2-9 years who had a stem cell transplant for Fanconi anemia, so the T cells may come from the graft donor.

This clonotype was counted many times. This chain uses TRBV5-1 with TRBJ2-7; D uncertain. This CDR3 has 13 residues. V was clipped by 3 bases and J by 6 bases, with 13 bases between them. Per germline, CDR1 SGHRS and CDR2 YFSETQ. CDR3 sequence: CASSYSPESEQYF. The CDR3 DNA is TGCGCCAGCAGCTATAGTCCGGAGAGCGAGCAGTACTTC. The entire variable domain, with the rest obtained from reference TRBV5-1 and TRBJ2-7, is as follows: KAGVTQTPRYLIKTRGQQVTLSCSPISGHRSVSWYQQTPGQGLQFLFEYFSETQRNKGNFPGRFSGRQFSNSRSEMNVSTLELGDSALYLCASSYSPESEQYFGPGTRLTVT.

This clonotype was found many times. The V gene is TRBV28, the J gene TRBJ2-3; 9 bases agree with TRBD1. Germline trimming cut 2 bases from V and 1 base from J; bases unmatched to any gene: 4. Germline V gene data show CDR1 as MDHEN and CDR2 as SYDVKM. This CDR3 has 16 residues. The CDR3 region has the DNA TGTGCCAGCAGTTTACTGAGGACAGGGGGCACAGATACGCAGTATTTT. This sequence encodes CASSLLRTGGTDTQYF.

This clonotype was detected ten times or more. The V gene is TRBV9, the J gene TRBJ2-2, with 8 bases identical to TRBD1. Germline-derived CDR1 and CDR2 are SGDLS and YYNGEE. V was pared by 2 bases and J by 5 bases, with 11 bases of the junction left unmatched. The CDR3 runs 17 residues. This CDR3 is CASSVGPGTGGTGELFF. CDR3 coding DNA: TGTGCCAGCAGCGTCGGCCCCGGGACAGGAGGTACCGGGGAGCTGTTTTTT.

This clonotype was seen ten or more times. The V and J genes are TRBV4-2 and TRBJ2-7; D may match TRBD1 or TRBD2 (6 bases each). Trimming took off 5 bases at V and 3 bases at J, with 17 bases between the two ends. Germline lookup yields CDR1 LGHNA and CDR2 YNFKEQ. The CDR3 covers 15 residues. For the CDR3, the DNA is TGTGCCAGCAGCATCTCGGGGGCGGACAACTACGAGCAGTACTTC. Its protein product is CASSISGADNYEQYF.

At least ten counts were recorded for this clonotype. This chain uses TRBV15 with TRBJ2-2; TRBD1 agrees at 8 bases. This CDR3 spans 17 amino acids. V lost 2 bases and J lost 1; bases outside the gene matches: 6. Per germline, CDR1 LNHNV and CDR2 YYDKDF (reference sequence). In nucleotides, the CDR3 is TGTGCCACCAGCAGACCCCCCGGGACAGGGAACACCGGGGAGCTGTTTTTT. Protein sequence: CATSRPPGTGNTGELFF.

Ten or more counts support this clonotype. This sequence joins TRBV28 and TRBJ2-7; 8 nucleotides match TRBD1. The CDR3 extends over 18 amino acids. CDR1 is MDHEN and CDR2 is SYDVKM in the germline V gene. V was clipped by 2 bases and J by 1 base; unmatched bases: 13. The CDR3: CASSLVWTDRGYSYEQYF. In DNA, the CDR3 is TGTGCCAGCAGTTTAGTTTGGACCGACAGGGGATATTCCTACGAGCAGTACTTC.

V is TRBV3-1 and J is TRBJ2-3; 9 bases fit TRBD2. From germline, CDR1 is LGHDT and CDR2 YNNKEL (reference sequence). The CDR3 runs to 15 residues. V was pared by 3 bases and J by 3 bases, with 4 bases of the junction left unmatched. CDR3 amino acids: CASSQLAGLTDTQYF. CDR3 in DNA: TGTGCCAGCAGCCAGCTAGCGGGGTTGACAGATACGCAGTATTTT.

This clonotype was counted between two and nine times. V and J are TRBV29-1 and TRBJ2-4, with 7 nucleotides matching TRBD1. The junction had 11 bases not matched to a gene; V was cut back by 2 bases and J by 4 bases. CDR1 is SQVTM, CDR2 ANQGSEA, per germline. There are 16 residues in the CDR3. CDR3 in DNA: TGCAGCGTTGAATTATCGGAGACAGGGAGAAAAAACATTCAGTACTTC. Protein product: CSVELSETGRKNIQYF.

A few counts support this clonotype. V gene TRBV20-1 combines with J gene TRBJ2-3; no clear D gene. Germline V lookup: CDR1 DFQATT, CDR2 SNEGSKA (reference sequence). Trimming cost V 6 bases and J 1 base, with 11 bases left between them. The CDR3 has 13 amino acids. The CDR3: CSASRRGTDTQYF. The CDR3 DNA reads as TGCAGTGCCTCTCGACGGGGCACAGATACGCAGTATTTT.

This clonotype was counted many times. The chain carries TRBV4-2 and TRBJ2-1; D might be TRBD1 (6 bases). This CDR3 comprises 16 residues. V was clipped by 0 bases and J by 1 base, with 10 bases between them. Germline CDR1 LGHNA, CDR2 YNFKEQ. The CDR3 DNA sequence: TGTGCCAGCAGCCAAGAGGGGGCAGGGTCCTACAATGAGCAGTTCTTC. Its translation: CASSQEGAGSYNEQFF.

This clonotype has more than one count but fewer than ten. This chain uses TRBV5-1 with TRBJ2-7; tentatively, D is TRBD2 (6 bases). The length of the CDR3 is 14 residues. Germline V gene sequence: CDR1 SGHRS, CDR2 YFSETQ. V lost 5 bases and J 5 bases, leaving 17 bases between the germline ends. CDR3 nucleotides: TGCGCCAGCAGAAAAAGCGGGTTTGCTCACGAGCAGTACTTC. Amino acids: CASRKSGFAHEQYF.

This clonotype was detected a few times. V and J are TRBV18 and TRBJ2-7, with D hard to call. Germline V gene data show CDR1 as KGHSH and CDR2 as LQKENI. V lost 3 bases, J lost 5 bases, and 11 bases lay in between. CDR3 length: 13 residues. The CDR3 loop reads CASSPNSYNEQYF. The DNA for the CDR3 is TGTGCCAGCTCACCTAATAGCTACAACGAGCAGTACTTC.

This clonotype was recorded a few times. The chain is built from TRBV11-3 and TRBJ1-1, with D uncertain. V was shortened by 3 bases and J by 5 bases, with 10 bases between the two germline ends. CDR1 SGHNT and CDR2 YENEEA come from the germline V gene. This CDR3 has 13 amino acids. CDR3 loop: CASSFTSGTEAFF. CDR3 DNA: TGTGCCAGCAGCTTTACATCGGGGACTGAAGCTTTCTTT.

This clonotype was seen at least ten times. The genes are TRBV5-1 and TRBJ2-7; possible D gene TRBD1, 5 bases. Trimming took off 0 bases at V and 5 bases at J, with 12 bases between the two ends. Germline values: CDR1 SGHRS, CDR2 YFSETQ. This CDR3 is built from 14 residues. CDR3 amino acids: CASSLGQGEDEQYF. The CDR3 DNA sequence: TGCGCCAGCAGCTTGGGGCAGGGCGAAGACGAGCAGTACTTC. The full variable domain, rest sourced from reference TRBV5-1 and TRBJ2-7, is KAGVTQTPRYLIKTRGQQVTLSCSPISGHRSVSWYQQTPGQGLQFLFEYFSETQRNKGNFPGRFSGRQFSNSRSEMNVSTLELGDSALYLCASSLGQGEDEQYFGPGTRLTVT.

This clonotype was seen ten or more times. Written as DNA, the CDR3 is TGTGCCAGCAGCCTTACAGGCGGGGTGCCTGGGGCCAACGTCCTGACTTTC. Translation gives CASSLTGGVPGANVLTF. The genes are TRBV3-1 and TRBJ2-6, with D possibly matching TRBD2 (6 bases). The CDR3 runs 17 residues. Germline V gene data show CDR1 as LGHDT and CDR2 as YNNKEL (reference sequence). V was trimmed by 4 bases and J by 2 bases, leaving 15 bases between them.

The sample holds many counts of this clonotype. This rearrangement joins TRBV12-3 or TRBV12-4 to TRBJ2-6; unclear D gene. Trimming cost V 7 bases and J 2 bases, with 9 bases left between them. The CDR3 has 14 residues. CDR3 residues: CASTFEAGANVLTF. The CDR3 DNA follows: TGTGCCAGCACTTTCGAAGCTGGGGCCAACGTCCTGACTTTC.

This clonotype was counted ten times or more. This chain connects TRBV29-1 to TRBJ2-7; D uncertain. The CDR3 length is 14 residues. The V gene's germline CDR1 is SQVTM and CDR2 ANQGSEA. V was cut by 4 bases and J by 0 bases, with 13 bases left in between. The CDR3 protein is CSVVGGRSSYEQYF. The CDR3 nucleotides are TGCAGCGTTGTAGGCGGAAGGAGCTCCTACGAGCAGTACTTC.

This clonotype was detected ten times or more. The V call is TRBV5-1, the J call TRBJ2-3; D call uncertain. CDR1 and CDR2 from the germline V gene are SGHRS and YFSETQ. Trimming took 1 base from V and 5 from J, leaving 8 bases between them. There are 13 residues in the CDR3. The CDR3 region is CASSLLSLDTQYF. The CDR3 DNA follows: TGCGCCAGCAGCTTGCTCAGCCTAGATACGCAGTATTTT. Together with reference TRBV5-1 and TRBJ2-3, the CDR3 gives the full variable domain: KAGVTQTPRYLIKTRGQQVTLSCSPISGHRSVSWYQQTPGQGLQFLFEYFSETQRNKGNFPGRFSGRQFSNSRSEMNVSTLELGDSALYLCASSLLSLDTQYFGPGTRLTVL.

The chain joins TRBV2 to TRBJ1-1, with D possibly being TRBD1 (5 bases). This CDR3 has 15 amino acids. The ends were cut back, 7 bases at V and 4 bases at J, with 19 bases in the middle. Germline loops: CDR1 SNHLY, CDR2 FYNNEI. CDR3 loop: CASIATSGGGTEAFF. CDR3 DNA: TGTGCCAGCATCGCCACCAGCGGGGGGGGCACTGAAGCTTTCTTT.

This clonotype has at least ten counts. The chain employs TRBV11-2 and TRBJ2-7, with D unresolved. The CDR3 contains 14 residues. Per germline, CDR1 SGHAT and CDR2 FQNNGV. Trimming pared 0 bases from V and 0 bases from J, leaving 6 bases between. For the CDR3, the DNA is TGTGCCAGCAGCTTAGATCACAGCTCCTACGAGCAGTACTTC. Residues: CASSLDHSSYEQYF.